What follows describes a single TCR beta chain. Additional DNA sequences in this sample encode the identical CDR3. Profiled with immunoSEQ multiplex PCR; TCRdb holds only in-frame clones, not every one. The repertoire holds about 22,000 clones, with roughly 84% as singletons. Germline CDR1 reads SGHTA; CDR2 reads FQGNSA. With 0 bases clipped from V and 5 bases from J, the junction kept 6 bases outside the gene matches. The CDR3 contains 16 residues. The entry originates in a study of blood T cell repertoires in COVID-19. In the study overall: Sources were T cells, B-cell-depleted T cells, or PBMCs; the material itself was cDNA or gDNA.

The chain uses TRBV7-2 and TRBJ2-2; 7 positions match TRBD1. Specimen: peripheral blood. This clonotype was obtained from a man of 80 years or more with active or convalescent COVID-19. The DNA for the CDR3 is TGTGCCAGCAGCTTAGCAGGGGGCGCAAATACCGGGGAGCTGTTTTTT. Encoded protein: CASSLAGGANTGELFF.